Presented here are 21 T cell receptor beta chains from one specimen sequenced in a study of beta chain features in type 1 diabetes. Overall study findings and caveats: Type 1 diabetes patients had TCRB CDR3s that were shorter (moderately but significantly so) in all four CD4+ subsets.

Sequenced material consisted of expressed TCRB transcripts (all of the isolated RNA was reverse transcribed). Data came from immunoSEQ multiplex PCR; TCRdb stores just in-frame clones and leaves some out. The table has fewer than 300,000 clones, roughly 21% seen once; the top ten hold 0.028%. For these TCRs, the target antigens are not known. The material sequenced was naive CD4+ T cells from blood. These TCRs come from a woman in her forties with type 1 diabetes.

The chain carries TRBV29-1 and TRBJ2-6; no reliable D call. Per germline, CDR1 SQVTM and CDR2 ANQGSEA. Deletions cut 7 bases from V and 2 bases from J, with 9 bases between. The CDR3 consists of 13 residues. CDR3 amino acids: CSALKPGANVLTF. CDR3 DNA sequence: TGCAGCGCCCTGAAGCCTGGGGCCAACGTCCTGACTTTC.

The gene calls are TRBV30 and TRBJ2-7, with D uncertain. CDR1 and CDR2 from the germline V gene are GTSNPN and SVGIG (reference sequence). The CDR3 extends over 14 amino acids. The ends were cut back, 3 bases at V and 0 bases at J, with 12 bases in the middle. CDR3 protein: CAWRPRRSSYEQYF. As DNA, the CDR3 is TGTGCCTGGAGACCGAGACGGAGCTCCTACGAGCAGTACTTC. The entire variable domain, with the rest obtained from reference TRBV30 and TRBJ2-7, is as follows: SQTIHQWPATLVQPVGSPLSLECTVEGTSNPNLYWYRQAAGRGLQLLFYSVGIGQISSEVPQNLSASRPQDRQFILSSKKLLLSDSGFYLCAWRPRRSSYEQYFGPGTRLTVT.

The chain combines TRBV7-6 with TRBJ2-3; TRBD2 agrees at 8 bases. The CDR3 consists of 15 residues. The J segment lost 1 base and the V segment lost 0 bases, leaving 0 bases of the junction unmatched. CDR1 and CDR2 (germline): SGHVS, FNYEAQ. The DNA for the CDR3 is TGTGCCAGCAGCTTAGCGACTAGCGGCACAGATACGCAGTATTTT. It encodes CASSLATSGTDTQYF. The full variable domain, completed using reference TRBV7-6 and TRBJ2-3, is GAGVSQSPRYKVTKRGQDVALRCDPISGHVSLYWYRQALGQGPEFLTYFNYEAQQDKSGLPNDRFSAERPEGSISTLTIQRTEQRDSAMYRCASSLATSGTDTQYFGPGTRLTVL.

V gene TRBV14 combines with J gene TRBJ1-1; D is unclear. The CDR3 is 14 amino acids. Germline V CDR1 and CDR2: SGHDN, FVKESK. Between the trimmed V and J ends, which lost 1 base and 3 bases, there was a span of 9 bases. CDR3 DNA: TGTGCCAGCAGCCAAGTGTATCCGGACACTGAAGCTTTCTTT. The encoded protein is CASSQVYPDTEAFF.

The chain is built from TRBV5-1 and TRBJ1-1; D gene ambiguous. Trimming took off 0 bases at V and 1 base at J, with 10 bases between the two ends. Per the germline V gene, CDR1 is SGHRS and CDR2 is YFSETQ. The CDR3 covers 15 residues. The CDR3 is CASSLAARTNTEAFF. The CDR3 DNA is TGCGCCAGCAGCTTGGCCGCCAGAACGAACACTGAAGCTTTCTTT.

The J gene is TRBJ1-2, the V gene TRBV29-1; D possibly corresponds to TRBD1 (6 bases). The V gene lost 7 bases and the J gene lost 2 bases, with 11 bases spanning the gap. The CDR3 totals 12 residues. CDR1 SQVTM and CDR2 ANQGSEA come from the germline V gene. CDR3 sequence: CSARTDNYGYTF. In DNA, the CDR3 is TGCAGCGCCCGGACAGACAACTATGGCTACACCTTC.

CDR3 loop: CAWSVVGLLQGASNQPQHF. CDR3 in DNA: TGTGCCTGGAGTGTAGTAGGTCTGCTACAGGGGGCAAGCAATCAGCCCCAGCATTTT. The chain combines TRBV30 with TRBJ1-5, with 9 bases lining up with TRBD1. The J segment lost 1 base and the V segment lost 0 bases, leaving 13 bases of the junction unmatched. The CDR3 spans 19 residues. Germline assignment: CDR1 GTSNPN and CDR2 SVGIG (reference sequence). The complete variable domain, with remaining parts taken from reference TRBV30 and TRBJ1-5, reads SQTIHQWPATLVQPVGSPLSLECTVEGTSNPNLYWYRQAAGRGLQLLFYSVGIGQISSEVPQNLSASRPQDRQFILSSKKLLLSDSGFYLCAWSVVGLLQGASNQPQHFGDGTRLSIL.

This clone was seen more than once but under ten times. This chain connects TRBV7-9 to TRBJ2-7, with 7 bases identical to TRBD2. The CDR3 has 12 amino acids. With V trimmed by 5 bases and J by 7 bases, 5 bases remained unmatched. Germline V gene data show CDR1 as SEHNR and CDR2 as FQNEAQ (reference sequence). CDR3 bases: TGTGCCAGCAGCGGACTAGTGGAGGAGCAGTACTTC. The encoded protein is CASSGLVEEQYF.

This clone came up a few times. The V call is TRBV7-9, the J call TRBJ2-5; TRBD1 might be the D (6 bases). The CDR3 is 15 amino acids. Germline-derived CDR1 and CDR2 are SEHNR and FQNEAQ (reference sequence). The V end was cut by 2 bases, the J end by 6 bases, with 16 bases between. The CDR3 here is CASSLLGAVTQTQYF. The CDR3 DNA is TGTGCCAGCAGCTTATTGGGGGCGGTCACCCAGACCCAGTACTTC.

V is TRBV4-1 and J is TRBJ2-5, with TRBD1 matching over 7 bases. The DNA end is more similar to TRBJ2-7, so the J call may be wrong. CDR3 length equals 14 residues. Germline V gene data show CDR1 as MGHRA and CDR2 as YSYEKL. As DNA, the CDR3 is TGCGCCAGCAGCGGGGACAGAGCCTCCTACGAGCAGTACTTC. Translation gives CASSGDRASYEQYF.

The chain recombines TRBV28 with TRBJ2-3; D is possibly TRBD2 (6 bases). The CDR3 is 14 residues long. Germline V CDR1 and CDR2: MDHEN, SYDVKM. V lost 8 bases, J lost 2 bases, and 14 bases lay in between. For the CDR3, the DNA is TGTGCCAGCGGACTGGGACTTATCACAGATACGCAGTATTTT. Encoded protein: CASGLGLITDTQYF.

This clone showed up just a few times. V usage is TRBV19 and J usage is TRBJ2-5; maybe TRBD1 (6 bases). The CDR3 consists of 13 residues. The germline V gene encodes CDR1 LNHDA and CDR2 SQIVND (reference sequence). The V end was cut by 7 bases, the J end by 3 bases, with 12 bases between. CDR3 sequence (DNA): TGTGCCAGTACCAGGGGCCCCGAAGAGACCCAGTACTTC. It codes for CASTRGPEETQYF.

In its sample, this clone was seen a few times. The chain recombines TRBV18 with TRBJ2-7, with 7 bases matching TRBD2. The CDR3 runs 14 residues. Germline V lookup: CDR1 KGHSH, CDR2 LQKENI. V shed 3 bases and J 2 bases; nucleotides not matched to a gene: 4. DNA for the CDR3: TGTGCCAGCTCACCCGGGGGAGGGCCCTACGAGCAGTACTTC. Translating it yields CASSPGGGPYEQYF.

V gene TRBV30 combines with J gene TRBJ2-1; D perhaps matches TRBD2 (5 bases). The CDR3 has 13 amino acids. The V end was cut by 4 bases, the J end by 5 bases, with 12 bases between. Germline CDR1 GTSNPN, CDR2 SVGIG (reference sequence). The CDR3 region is CAWKGEGHNEQFF. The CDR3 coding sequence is TGTGCCTGGAAGGGTGAGGGCCACAATGAGCAGTTCTTC. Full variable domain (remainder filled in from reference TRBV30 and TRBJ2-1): SQTIHQWPATLVQPVGSPLSLECTVEGTSNPNLYWYRQAAGRGLQLLFYSVGIGQISSEVPQNLSASRPQDRQFILSSKKLLLSDSGFYLCAWKGEGHNEQFFGPGTRLTVL.

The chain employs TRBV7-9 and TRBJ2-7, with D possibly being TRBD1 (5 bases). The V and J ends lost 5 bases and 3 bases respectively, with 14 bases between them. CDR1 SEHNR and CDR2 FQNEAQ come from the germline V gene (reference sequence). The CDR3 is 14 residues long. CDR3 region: CASSGQGSFYEQYF. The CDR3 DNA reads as TGTGCCAGCAGCGGGCAGGGCAGCTTCTACGAGCAGTACTTC.

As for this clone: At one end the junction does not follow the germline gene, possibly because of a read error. CDR3: CASSVAPSDNEQFF. CDR3 nucleotides: TGTGCCAGCAGCGTAGCCCCCTCCGACAATGAGCAGTTCTTC. This rearrangement joins TRBV9 to TRBJ2-1; D gene uncertain. Germline V gene data show CDR1 as SGDLS and CDR2 as YYNGEE. CDR3 size: 14 residues.

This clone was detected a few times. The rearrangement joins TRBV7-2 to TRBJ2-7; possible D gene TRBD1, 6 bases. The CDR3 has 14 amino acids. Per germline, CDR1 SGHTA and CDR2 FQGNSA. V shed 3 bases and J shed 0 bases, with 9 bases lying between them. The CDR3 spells CASSLQGSSYEQYF. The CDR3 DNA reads TGTGCCAGCAGCTTGCAGGGGAGCTCCTACGAGCAGTACTTC.

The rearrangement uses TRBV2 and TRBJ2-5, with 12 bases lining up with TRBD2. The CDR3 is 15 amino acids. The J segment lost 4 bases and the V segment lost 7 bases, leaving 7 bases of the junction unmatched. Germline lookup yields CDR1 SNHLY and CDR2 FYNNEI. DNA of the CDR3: TGTGCCAGCAACCGACTAGCGGGAGTTGGAGAGACCCAGTACTTC. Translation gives CASNRLAGVGETQYF.

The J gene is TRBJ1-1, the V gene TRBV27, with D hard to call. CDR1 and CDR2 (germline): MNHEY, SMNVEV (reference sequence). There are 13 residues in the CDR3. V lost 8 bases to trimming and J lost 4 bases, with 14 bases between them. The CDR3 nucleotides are TGTGCCAGCGGACTGTGGCAGAGCACTGAAGCTTTCTTT. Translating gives CASGLWQSTEAFF.

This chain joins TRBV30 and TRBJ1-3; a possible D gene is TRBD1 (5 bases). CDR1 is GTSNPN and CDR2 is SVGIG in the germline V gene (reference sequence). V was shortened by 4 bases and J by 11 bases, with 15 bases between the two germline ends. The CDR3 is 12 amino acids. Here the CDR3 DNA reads TGTGCCTGGACCAGGGAAAGAATCCCCATATATTTT. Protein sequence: CAWTRERIPIYF.

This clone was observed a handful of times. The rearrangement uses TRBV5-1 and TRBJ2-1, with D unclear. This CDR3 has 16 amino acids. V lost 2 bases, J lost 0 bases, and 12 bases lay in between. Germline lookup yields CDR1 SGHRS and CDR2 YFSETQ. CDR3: CASSFRSGSSYNEQFF. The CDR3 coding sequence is TGCGCCAGCAGCTTTAGATCGGGTAGCTCCTACAATGAGCAGTTCTTC.